Listed here is a single TCR beta chain. What antigen it recognizes has not been identified. Base qualities are not at hand, and no much larger clone is one base apart. The record originates from a study of shared clonotypes between healthy human individuals (dated by TCRdb to 2019 to 2021). Turning to the overall study: The cohort included a few men and a couple of women between 18 and 49 years of age. Each donor's leukapheresis produced roughly between roughly 0.85 and 9.5 billion PBMCs. For each donor, CD4 naive and CD4 memory were each run on three plates, CD8 naive on two plates, and CD8 memory on one plate. To increase sequencing depth and limit assay-specific biases, TCR repertoire library preparation and sequencing were carried out by different laboratories using diverse techniques. To estimate repertoire size and how much clonotypes are shared between individuals, the study performed deep sequencing of blood TCR repertoires from roughly five healthy adults. General conclusions and limits of the study: When several donors were compared, the shared fraction of clonotypes was roughly 4.8% for naive CD4, roughly 3.3% for naive CD8, 2.3% for memory CD4, and around 0.37% for memory CD8. Estimated clonotype richness was generally larger for naive than for memory subsets. The small number of donors limited the genetic and exposure-history diversity represented. Incomplete sequencing was indicated by rarefaction of sorted-subset datasets, despite the large sequencing depth. Higher generation probabilities were observed for clonotypes shared by all four sorted-subset donors than for non-shared clonotypes. Sampling was limited to blood, and TCR repertoires in tissue likely differ from TCR repertoires in blood. Pairwise subsampling led to the expectation that sequencing depth would affect the degree of clonotype sharing among donors.

Using the deep immunoSEQ assay, TCR CDR3 regions were amplified from genomic DNA by multiplex PCR. Genomic DNA extracted from each cell subset was distributed evenly over all wells of several immunoSEQ 96-well plates, and each plate served as one replicate. For sorted subsets, approximately 190 ng of genomic DNA, equivalent to 25,000 to 35,000 T cell genomes, went into each replicate PCR. The purified libraries were quantified using a Qubit 3.0 fluorometer, sized with a Bioanalyzer 2100, and then quantified again using the KAPA Library Quantification kit. Every immunoSEQ 96-well plate was sequenced on a separate single-read 150-cycle Illumina NextSeq 550 flow cell. The authors processed their data as follows. Because the immunoSEQ output included only junctional sequences and no quality scores, the filtering could not be the same as the filtering used for full-length reads. Sequences were annotated with PyIR, a Python wrapper for IgBLAST v1.9, and V/J genes and CDR3 were assigned using IMGT germline references. Reads were filtered out if the reads had weak V/J assignments (E-value above 1e-6), no CDR3, stop codons, out-of-frame junctions, or ambiguous translated residues. V3J clonotypes were defined as sequences sharing an identical inferred V gene, J gene, and CDR3 amino acid sequence. Percentage overlap between repertoires was calculated by dividing the number of shared unique clonotypes by the size of the smaller repertoire. Repertoire richness was assessed with RTK rarefaction, the Chao1 estimator, and Recon v2.1 estimates of unobserved clonotypes. Generation probabilities for all TCRbeta clonotypes obtained by the gDNA method from a handful of donors were computed using OLGA. TCRdb retrieved this table from immuneACCESS and kept in-frame rearrangements only. Not all clones are present; in checked studies, unresolved V genes account for under half, and no reason is known for the remainder. The D gene and trimming were derived from the DNA, and the V and J assignments and clone size from that table. In this sample the table shows about 2.5 million clones, roughly 92% of which occur a single time. The ten most abundant clones make up around 0.4% of the sample.

Donors were healthy HIV-negative adults with no recently reported acute infections or vaccinations. Every donor was a Caucasian adult living in Nashville, Tennessee, USA. CD4+ T cells were enriched by magnetic negative selection; naive cells were then positively selected on CD45RA, and the negative fraction formed the memory subset. After blood collection by leukapheresis, PBMCs were isolated using Ficoll-Histopaque density gradient centrifugation and then cryopreserved in the vapor phase of liquid nitrogen. Analytical flow cytometry was used to check the purity and quantity of every magnetically sorted T cell population. Genomic DNA was isolated from every sorted fraction and measured by UV absorbance on a Nanodrop 2000c. Taken from the germline V gene, the CDR1 and CDR2 loops are LGHNT and FRNRAP. Trimming at the junction amounts to 6 bases on V and 2 bases on J, and the germline ends lie 16 bases apart. The CDR3 numbers 16 residues from cysteine through phenylalanine. Just CDR3 DNA is preserved here, 48 bases in frame from base 1.

The receptor comes from a man aged 18 to 30 in good health. Some clones in this sample may be carry-over from other donors' samples. Recombination joined TRBV12-5 with TRBJ2-2, and perhaps TRBD2 as D gene, on 6 matching bases. The specimen sequenced was naive CD4+ T cells from PBMCs. The cell subset or site label of this sample denotes: CD45RA+ positively selected. The DNA reads TGTGCTAGTGGCCCTAGCCGGGACTCCAACACCGGGGAGCTGTTTTTT. Its protein product is CASGPSRDSNTGELFF.